In its sample, the clone carrying this T cell receptor beta chain was seen a few times. Its antigen remains unknown. This sample is drawn from a study of post-analysis software for immune sequencing data. About the research overall: Relapsing-remitting, secondary progressive and progressive-relapsing multiple sclerosis courses were included.

Germline lookup yields CDR1 DFQATT and CDR2 SNEGSKA (reference sequence). The CDR3 covers 15 residues. Trimming took off 3 bases at V and 3 bases at J, with 18 bases between the two ends. Notes on the study in general: When patients were compared with controls, about 5 TRBV segments were more frequent, TRBV5-6, TRBV5-1 and TRBV20-1 among them.

Unique-molecular-identifier-tagged TCR beta cDNA libraries were used. TCRdb independently ran MiXCR on the PCR reads; one entry per CDR3 protein. The sample includes 740,000 or so distinct CDR3 sequences, 53% of them seen just once. The sequencing input was blood. The V and J genes are TRBV20-1 and TRBJ2-7; no reliable D call. The TCR comes from a girl aged 5-17 years with multiple sclerosis. For the CDR3, the DNA is TGCAGTGCTAGTTATCACACCAAATCCCTCTACGAGCAGTACTTC. Translation: CSASYHTKSLYEQYF.